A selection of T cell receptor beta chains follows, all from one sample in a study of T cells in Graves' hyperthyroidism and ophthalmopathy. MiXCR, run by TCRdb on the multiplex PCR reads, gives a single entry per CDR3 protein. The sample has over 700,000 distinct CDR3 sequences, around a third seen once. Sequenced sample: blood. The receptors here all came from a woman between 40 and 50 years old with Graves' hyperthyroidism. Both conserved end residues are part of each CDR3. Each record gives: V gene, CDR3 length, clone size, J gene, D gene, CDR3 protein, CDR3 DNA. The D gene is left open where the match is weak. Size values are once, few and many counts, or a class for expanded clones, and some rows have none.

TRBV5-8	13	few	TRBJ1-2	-	CASSFVEPGGYTF	TGTGCCAGCAGCTTCGTGGAACCCGGCGGCTACACCTTC
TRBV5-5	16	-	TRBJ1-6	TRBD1	CASSFRTGAPDSPLHF	TGTGCCAGCAGCTTCAGGACAGGGGCCCCGGATTCACCCCTCCACTTT
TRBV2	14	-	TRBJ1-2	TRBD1	CASSDQGTGSSYTF	TGTGCCAGCAGTGATCAAGGGACAGGGAGCAGCTACACCTTC
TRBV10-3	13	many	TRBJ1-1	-	CAISVGVGTEAFF	TGTGCCATCAGTGTGGGGGTCGGCACTGAAGCTTTCTTT
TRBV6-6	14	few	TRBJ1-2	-	CASSFSRGYYGYTF	TGTGCCAGCAGTTTCAGTCGGGGGTACTATGGCTACACCTTC
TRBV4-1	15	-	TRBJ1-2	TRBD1	CASSHTPDRSLGYTF	TGCGCCAGCAGCCATACCCCGGACAGGTCCCTGGGCTACACCTTC
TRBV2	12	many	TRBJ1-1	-	CARPGRATEAFF	TGTGCCCGCCCTGGGAGGGCCACTGAAGCTTTCTTT
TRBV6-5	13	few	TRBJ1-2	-	CASSDQGYYGYTF	TGTGCCAGCAGTGATCAGGGCTACTATGGCTACACCTTC
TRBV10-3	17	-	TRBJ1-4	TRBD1	CAISEKVDRGANEKLFF	TGTGCCATCAGTGAGAAAGTGGACAGGGGGGCTAATGAAAAACTGTTTTTT
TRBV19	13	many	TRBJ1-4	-	CASRPHVGEKLFF	TGTGCCAGTAGACCTCACGTTGGTGAAAAACTGTTTTTT
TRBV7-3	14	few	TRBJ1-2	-	CASSPGHSEKGYTF	TGTGCCAGCAGCCCCGGACATTCAGAGAAGGGCTACACCTTC
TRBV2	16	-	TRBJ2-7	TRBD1	CASSFDRGRGSYEQYF	TGTGCCAGCAGTTTCGACAGGGGGCGCGGTTCGTACGAGCAGTACTTC
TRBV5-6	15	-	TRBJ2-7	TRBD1	CASSSDRGIVYEQYF	TGTGCCAGCAGCTCGGACAGGGGAATAGTATACGAGCAGTACTTC
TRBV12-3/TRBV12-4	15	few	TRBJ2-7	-	CASSLATGRLYEQYF	TGTGCCAGCAGCCTAGCGACGGGTCGCCTCTACGAGCAGTACTTC
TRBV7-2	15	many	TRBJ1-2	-	CASSLGSGENYGYTF	TGTGCCAGCAGCTTAGGATCAGGGGAGAACTATGGCTACACCTTC
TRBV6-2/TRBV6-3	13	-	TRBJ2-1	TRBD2	CASSYQGTSTEFF	TGTGCCAGCAGTTACCAGGGGACTAGTACGGAGTTCTTC
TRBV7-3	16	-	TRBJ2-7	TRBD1	CASSLTDRGFSHEQYF	TGTGCCAGCAGTTTAACTGACAGGGGATTTAGCCATGAGCAGTACTTC
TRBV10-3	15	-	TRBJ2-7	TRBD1	CAISESGTGGREQYF	TGTGCCATCAGTGAGTCGGGGACAGGGGGTCGCGAGCAGTACTTC
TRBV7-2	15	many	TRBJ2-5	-	CASSLGGTTRETQYF	TGTGCCAGCAGCTTAGGAGGTACGACCCGAGAGACCCAGTACTTC
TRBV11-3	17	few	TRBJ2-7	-	CASSSGGRQGTSYEQYF	TGTGCCAGCAGCTCTGGAGGGCGACAGGGTACCTCCTACGAGCAGTACTTC
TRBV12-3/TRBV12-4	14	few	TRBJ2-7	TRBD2	CASSIAGGAKEQYF	TGTGCCAGCAGCATAGCGGGAGGGGCCAAGGAGCAGTACTTC
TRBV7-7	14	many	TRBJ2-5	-	CASSLDLGQETQYF	TGTGCTAGCAGCCTGGACCTGGGGCAAGAGACCCAGTACTTC
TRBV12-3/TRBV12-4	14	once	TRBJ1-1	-	CASNPSGAYPEAFF	TGTGCCAGCAATCCATCGGGGGCGTATCCTGAAGCTTTCTTT
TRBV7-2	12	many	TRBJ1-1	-	CASSLGLREAFF	TGTGCCAGCAGCTTAGGGCTGCGTGAAGCTTTCTTT
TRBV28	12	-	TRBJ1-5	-	CATNLPAQPQHF	TGTGCCACCAATCTCCCCGCTCAGCCCCAGCATTTT
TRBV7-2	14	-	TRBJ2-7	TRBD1	CASSLRDRGHEQYF	TGTGCCAGCAGCTTACGGGACAGGGGGCACGAGCAGTACTTC
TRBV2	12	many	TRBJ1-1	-	CASRREDTEAFF	TGTGCCAGCAGAAGGGAGGACACTGAAGCTTTCTTT
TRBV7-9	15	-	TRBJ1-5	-	CASSSHGGNNQPQHF	TGTGCCAGCAGCTCGCACGGCGGAAACAATCAGCCCCAGCATTTT
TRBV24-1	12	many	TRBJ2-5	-	CATEGDGETQYF	TGTGCTACCGAGGGGGATGGAGAGACCCAGTACTTC
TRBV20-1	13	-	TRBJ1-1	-	CSALPGAGTEAFF	TGCAGTGCCCTCCCCGGAGCAGGCACTGAAGCTTTCTTT
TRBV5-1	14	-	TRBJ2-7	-	CASSSSFGPYEQYF	TGCGCCAGCAGCTCCAGTTTCGGCCCCTACGAGCAGTACTTC
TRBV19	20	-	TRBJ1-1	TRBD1	CASSIAPFLIGTGQNTEAFF	TGTGCCAGTAGTATAGCCCCTTTTTTAATCGGGACAGGACAGAACACTGAAGCTTTCTTT
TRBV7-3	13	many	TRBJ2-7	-	CASSLRNPYEQYF	TGTGCCAGCAGCTTACGGAATCCCTACGAGCAGTACTTC
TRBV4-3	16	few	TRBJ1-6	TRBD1	CASSQPRDRAPRPLHF	TGCGCCAGCAGCCAACCCCGGGACAGGGCCCCTAGACCCCTCCACTTT
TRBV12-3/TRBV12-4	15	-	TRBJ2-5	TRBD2	CASSFGLAGGETQYF	TGTGCCAGCAGTTTTGGGCTAGCGGGGGGAGAGACCCAGTACTTC
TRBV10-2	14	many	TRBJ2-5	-	CASSERTHQETQYF	TGCGCCAGCAGTGAACGGACACACCAAGAGACCCAGTACTTC
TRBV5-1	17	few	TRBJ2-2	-	CASSRPRDATNTGELFF	TGCGCCAGCAGCCGGCCAAGGGACGCAACGAACACCGGGGAGCTGTTTTTT
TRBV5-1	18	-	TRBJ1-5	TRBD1	CASSLTGTGVYSNQPQHF	TGCGCCAGCAGCCTGACAGGGACAGGGGTATATAGCAATCAGCCCCAGCATTTT
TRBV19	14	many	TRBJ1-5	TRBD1	CASSTDRALQPQHF	TGTGCCAGTAGCACGGACAGGGCCTTACAGCCCCAGCATTTT
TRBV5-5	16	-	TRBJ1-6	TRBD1	CASSLRRGQENSPLHF	TGTGCCAGCAGCTTACGTAGGGGACAGGAAAATTCACCCCTCCACTTT
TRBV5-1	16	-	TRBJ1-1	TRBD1	CASSLVLDRDGTEAFF	TGCGCCAGCAGCTTGGTCCTGGACAGGGACGGCACTGAAGCTTTCTTT
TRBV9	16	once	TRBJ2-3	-	CASSVPQGGGTDTQYF	TGTGCCAGCAGCGTCCCGCAGGGTGGTGGTACAGATACGCAGTATTTT
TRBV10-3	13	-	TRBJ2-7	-	CAISVDTGREQYF	TGTGCCATCAGCGTGGACACAGGGCGCGAGCAGTACTTC
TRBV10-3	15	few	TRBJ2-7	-	CASSPYQGTSYEQYF	TGTGCCAGCAGCCCTTACCAGGGGACCTCCTACGAGCAGTACTTC